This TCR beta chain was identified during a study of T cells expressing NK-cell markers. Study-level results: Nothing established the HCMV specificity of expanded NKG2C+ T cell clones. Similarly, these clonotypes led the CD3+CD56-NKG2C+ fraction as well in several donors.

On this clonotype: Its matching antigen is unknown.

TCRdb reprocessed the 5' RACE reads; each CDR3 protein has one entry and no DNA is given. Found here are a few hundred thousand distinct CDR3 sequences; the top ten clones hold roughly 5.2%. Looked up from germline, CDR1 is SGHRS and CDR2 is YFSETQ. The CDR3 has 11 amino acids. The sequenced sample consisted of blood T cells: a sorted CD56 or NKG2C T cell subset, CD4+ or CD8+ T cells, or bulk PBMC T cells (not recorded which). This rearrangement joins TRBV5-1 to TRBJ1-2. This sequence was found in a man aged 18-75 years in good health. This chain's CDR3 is CASSSSSSYTF.